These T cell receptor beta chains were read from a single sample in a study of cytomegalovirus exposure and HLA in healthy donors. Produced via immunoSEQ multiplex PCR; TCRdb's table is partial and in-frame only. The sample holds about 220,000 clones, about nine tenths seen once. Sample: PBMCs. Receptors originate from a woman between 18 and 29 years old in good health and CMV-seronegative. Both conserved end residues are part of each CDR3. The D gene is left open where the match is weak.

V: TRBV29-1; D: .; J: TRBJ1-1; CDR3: CSGRGVNTEAFF
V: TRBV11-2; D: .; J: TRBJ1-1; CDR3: CASSFRDRAFF
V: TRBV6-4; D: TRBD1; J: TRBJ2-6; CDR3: CASSALGQGVSGANVLTF
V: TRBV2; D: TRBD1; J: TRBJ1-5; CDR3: CASSLGTVSSNQPQHF
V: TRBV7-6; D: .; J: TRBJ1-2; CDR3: CASSFFGGGYTF
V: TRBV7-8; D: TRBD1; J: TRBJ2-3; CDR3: CASRKDRATDTQYF
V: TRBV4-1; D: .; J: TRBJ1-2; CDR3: CASSQGDRYYGYTF
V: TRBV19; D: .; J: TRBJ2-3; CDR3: CASSRTKDTDTQYF
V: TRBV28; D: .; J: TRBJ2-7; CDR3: CASSRYRDGEQYF
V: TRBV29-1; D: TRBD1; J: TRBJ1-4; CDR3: CSVMVQGQPSNEKLFF
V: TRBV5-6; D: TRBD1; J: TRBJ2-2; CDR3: CASSFRTGSNTGELFF
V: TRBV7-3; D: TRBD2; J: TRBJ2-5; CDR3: CASSSRLAGTQYF
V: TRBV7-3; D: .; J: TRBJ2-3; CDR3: CASSFGSTFDTQYF
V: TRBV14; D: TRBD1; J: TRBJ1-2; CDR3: CASSQGQNYGYTF
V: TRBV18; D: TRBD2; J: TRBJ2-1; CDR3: CASSPAGVEQFF
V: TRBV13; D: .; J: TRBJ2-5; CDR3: CASSLAGPSVLETQYF
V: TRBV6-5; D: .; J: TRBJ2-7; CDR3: CASSYRGLGTYEQYF
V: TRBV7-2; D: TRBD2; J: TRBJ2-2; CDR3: CASSQGGSNTGELFF
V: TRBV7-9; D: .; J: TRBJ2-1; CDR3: CASSLRRPNEQFF
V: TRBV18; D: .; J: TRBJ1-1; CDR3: CASSIDISDTEAFF
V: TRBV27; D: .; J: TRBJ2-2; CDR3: CASSFYDSPTGELFF
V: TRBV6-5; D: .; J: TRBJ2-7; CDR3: CASSYQGSSYEQYF
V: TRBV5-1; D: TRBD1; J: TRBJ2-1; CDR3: CASSPTGGGDNEQFF
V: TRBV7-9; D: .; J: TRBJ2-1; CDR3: CASSLSGLADEQFF
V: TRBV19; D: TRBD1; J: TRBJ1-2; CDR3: CASKRAGTGHNYGYTF
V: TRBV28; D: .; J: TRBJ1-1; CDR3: CASSLWGQIMNTEAFF
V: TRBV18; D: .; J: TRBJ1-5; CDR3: CASSPGRESRPQHF
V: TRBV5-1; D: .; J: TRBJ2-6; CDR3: CASSLGGSGANVLTF
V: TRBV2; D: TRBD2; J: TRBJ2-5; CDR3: CASSVGRSGRSSETQYF
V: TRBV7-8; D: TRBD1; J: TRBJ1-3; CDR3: CASSVDRGLSTGNTIYF
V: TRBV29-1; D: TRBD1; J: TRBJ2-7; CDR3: CSVAGGGQGRSYEQYF
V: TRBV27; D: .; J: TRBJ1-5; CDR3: CASSSTGYSNQPQHF
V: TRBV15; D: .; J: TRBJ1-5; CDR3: CATSSGFQGFRQPQHF
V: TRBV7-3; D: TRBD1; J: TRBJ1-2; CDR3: CASSSLTGVDYTF
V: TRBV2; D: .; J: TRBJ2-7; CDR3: CASNQGLLTYEQYF
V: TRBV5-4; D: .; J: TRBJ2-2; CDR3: CASSKDTGADGELFF
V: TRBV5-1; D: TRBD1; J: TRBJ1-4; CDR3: CASRSGGEKLFF
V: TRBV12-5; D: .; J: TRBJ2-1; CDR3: CASGQQGNEQFF
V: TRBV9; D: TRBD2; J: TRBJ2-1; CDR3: CASSVSTSGRAFSYNEQFF
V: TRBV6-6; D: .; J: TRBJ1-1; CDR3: CASSRNTEAFF
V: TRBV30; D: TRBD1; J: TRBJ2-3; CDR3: CAWGLGTGPGDTQYF
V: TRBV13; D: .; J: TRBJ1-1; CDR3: CASSPKDGHLFMNTEAFF
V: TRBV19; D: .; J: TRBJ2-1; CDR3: CASGLVRSSYNEQFF
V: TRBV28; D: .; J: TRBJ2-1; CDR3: CASSSGSSNEQFF
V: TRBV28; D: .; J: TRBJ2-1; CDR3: CASTPGQGNEQFF
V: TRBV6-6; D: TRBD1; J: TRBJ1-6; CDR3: CASSPGQGAQTRPLHF
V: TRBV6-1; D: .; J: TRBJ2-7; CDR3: CATTNLQVPHEQYF
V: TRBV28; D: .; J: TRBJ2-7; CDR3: CASWGLPYEQYF
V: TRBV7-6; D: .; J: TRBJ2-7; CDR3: CASSPLRGQLYEQYF
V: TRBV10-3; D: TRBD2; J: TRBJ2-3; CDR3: CASYPGREADTQYF
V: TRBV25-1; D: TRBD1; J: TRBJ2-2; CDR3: CASSEQGVMFGELFF